A single sample gave rise to the 18 T cell receptor beta chains below, sequenced in a study of vaccination and CD4 T cells after COVID-19. Sequencing of the DNA from cultured CD4+ T cells was carried out with the Oncomine TCR Beta short-read assay. TCRdb passed the PCR reads through MiXCR, listing each CDR3 protein once. The sample contains about 2,800 distinct CDR3 sequences, about 20% of which appear only once. Their cognate antigens are unknown. Treatment defined: approximately nine-day PBMC culture with coronavirus spike peptide pools or control peptides (ViraFEST assay). Sequenced input: CD4+ T cells from blood, cultured in vitro. Receptors originate from a human donor who had recovered from COVID-19.

This chain links TRBV2 with TRBJ1-1; D remains unclear. The V and J ends lost 7 bases and 10 bases respectively, with 22 bases between them. The CDR3 length is 14 residues. Germline-derived CDR1 and CDR2 are SNHLY and FYNNEI. The CDR3 is CASIGSDHPRGAFF. For the CDR3, the DNA is TGTGCCAGCATCGGGAGCGACCACCCCCGGGGAGCTTTCTTT. Full variable domain (rest looked up from reference TRBV2 and TRBJ1-1): EPEVTQTPSHQVTQMGQEVILRCVPISNHLYFYWYRQILGQKVEFLVSFYNNEISEKSEIFDDQFSVERPDGSNFTLKIRSTKLEDSAMYFCASIGSDHPRGAFFGQGTRLTVV.

The chain has TRBV18 and TRBJ1-5; no definite D call. V dropped 2 bases and J dropped 3 bases, with 8 bases sitting between them. The CDR3 is made up of 14 amino acids. The V gene's germline CDR1 is KGHSH and CDR2 LQKENI. CDR3 in amino acids: CASSPMGINQPQHF. The CDR3, as DNA: TGTGCCAGCTCACCAATGGGGATCAATCAGCCCCAGCATTTT.

The chain carries TRBV20-1 and TRBJ1-6; D is perhaps TRBD1 (5 bases). V was shortened by 2 bases and J by 9 bases, with 17 bases between the two germline ends. Germline CDR1 DFQATT, CDR2 SNEGSKA (reference sequence). CDR3 length: 15 amino acids. The CDR3: CSARRHGGLGSPLHF. The CDR3, as DNA: TGCAGTGCTAGACGGCATGGGGGTTTGGGTTCACCCCTCCACTTT.

This clonotype occurred a few times. This chain uses TRBV7-8 with TRBJ1-1; D ambiguous. The germline V gene has CDR1 SGHVS and CDR2 FQNEAQ. V gave up 1 base and J gave up 5 bases, with 11 bases separating them. The CDR3 covers 14 residues. CDR3 residues: CASSLGGRGTEAFF. The CDR3 DNA reads as TGTGCCAGCAGCTTAGGGGGTAGAGGGACTGAAGCTTTCTTT.

This clonotype was counted between two and nine times. The rearrangement links TRBV5-4 to TRBJ2-5; 7 positions match TRBD1. Losses at the gene ends were 3 bases for V and 7 bases for J; bases not matched to a gene: 12. There are 15 residues in the CDR3. Per the germline V gene, CDR1 is SGHNT and CDR2 is YYREEE (reference sequence). The CDR3 sequence is CASSSRSTGLGTQYF. The DNA for the CDR3 is TGTGCCAGCAGCTCCCGGTCGACAGGGCTGGGGACCCAGTACTTC. The whole variable domain, remainder taken from reference TRBV5-4 and TRBJ2-5, is ETGVTQSPTHLIKTRGQQVTLRCSSQSGHNTVSWYQQALGQGPQFIFQYYREEENGRGNFPPRFSGLQFPNYSSELNVNALELDDSALYLCASSSRSTGLGTQYFGPGTRLLVL.

The genes are TRBV2 and TRBJ1-5; unclear D gene. Germline assignment: CDR1 SNHLY and CDR2 FYNNEI. The length of the CDR3 is 13 residues. The V gene lost 2 bases and the J gene lost 6 bases, with 8 bases spanning the gap. CDR3 sequence: CASSERIAQPQHF. The CDR3 nucleotides read TGTGCCAGCAGTGAACGTATTGCTCAGCCCCAGCATTTT.

This rearrangement joins TRBV20-1 to TRBJ2-7, with a possible D match to TRBD1 (5 bases). Germline lookup yields CDR1 DFQATT and CDR2 SNEGSKA (reference sequence). The V gene lost 2 bases and the J gene lost 5 bases, with 16 bases spanning the gap. The CDR3 loop spans 14 amino acids. This CDR3 is CSARRGPDSDEQYF. CDR3 DNA: TGCAGTGCTAGAAGGGGCCCTGACAGTGACGAGCAGTACTTC.

Only a few counts were recorded for this clonotype. The chain couples TRBV14 to TRBJ2-3; D call uncertain. V was shortened by 1 base and J by 0 bases, with 8 bases between the two germline ends. This CDR3 comprises 15 residues. Per the germline V gene, CDR1 is SGHDN and CDR2 is FVKESK. The CDR3 DNA reads TGTGCCAGCAGCCAAGTCCTAGGAAGCACAGATACGCAGTATTTT. Protein product: CASSQVLGSTDTQYF.

This clonotype is judged medium-sized. This chain links TRBV20-1 with TRBJ2-2; D tentatively fits TRBD1 or TRBD2 (6 bases each). V lost 2 bases and J 5 bases, leaving 12 bases between the germline ends. The V gene's germline CDR1 is DFQATT and CDR2 SNEGSKA (reference sequence). The length of the CDR3 is 14 residues. CDR3 in amino acids: CSARLGGLTGELFF. The CDR3 DNA sequence: TGCAGTGCTAGACTGGGGGGCCTAACCGGGGAGCTGTTTTTT.

As concerns this clonotype: Given a much more abundant clone one base away, this may be a read error. The V call is TRBV27, the J call TRBJ1-2, with TRBD1 as a possible D gene (5 bases). CDR1 MNHEY and CDR2 SMNVEV come from the germline V gene (reference sequence). CDR3 length equals 14 residues. V lost 2 bases and J lost 7, with 14 bases in between. The CDR3 DNA sequence: TGTGCCAGCAGTTTAAAGGGGAGTTCCTTTGGCTACACCTTC. This translates into CASSLKGSSFGYTF.

This clonotype was counted only a few times. The chain is built from TRBV7-9 and TRBJ2-6, with no clear D. Trimming cost V 4 bases and J 1 base, with 8 bases left between them. Germline loops: CDR1 SEHNR, CDR2 FQNEAQ (reference sequence). CDR3 size: 15 residues. CDR3 coding DNA: TGTGCCAGCAGCTACGACACTTCTGGGGCCAACGTCCTGACTTTC. Protein product: CASSYDTSGANVLTF.

The chain combines TRBV5-1 with TRBJ1-1; tentative D call: TRBD1 (5 bases). Germline V lookup: CDR1 SGHRS, CDR2 YFSETQ. The CDR3 runs 14 residues. Trimming shortened V by 2 bases and J by 1 base, and 9 bases separated the two germline ends. This CDR3 reads CASSFGGENTEAFF. The CDR3 DNA sequence: TGCGCCAGCAGCTTCGGGGGAGAGAACACTGAAGCTTTCTTT.

By share, this clonotype counts as large. The V and J genes are TRBV2 and TRBJ1-1; 9 bases are a match to TRBD1. V lost 8 bases and J lost 4; bases outside the gene matches: 5. Germline CDR1 and CDR2: SNHLY and FYNNEI. This CDR3 contains 13 residues. The DNA for the CDR3 is TGTGCCAGCGGGAAGACAGGGGGCACTGAAGCTTTCTTT. Its translation is CASGKTGGTEAFF.

This chain connects TRBV6-1 to TRBJ1-2; D not certain. Germline V gene data show CDR1 as MNHNS and CDR2 as SASEGT. The CDR3 is 15 residues long. With 0 bases removed from V and 4 bases from J, the gap between germline ends came to 12 bases. The CDR3 loop is CASSEAVTSGYGYTF. CDR3 nucleotide sequence: TGTGCCAGCAGTGAAGCTGTGACATCGGGCTATGGCTACACCTTC.

Sample share makes this clonotype medium-sized. The chain links TRBV19 to TRBJ2-5, with a weak D call TRBD2 (6 bases). V was cut by 3 bases and J by 2 bases, with 10 bases left in between. Germline V lookup: CDR1 LNHDA, CDR2 SQIVND (reference sequence). The CDR3 sequence is 14 residues long. CDR3 sequence reads: CASSMRTTQETQYF. DNA for the CDR3: TGTGCCAGTAGTATGCGGACTACACAAGAGACCCAGTACTTC.

By share, this clonotype ranks as medium-sized. This rearrangement joins TRBV7-3 to TRBJ2-3; TRBD1 might be the D (6 bases). Trimming cost V 5 bases and J 2 bases, with 14 bases left between them. The CDR3 spans 15 residues. Germline V lookup: CDR1 SGHTA, CDR2 FQGTGA. The CDR3 DNA follows: TGTGCCAGCAGCCTCGGGGACACTCACACAGATACGCAGTATTTT. Translation: CASSLGDTHTDTQYF. Based on the CDR3 plus reference TRBV7-3 and TRBJ2-3, the full variable domain is GAGVSQTPSNKVTEKGKYVELRCDPISGHTALYWYRQSLGQGPEFLIYFQGTGAADDSGLPNDRFFAVRPEGSVSTLKIQRTERGDSAVYLCASSLGDTHTDTQYFGPGTRLTVL.

By its share, this clonotype is medium-sized. The chain employs TRBV25-1 and TRBJ2-2; TRBD2 is a possible D gene (5 bases). Germline V lookup: CDR1 MGHDK, CDR2 SYGVNS. The CDR3 contains 15 residues. Between the trimmed V and J ends, which lost 8 bases and 7 bases, there was a span of 20 bases. This CDR3 is CASGVPGLRGGELFF. CDR3 DNA: TGTGCCAGCGGGGTCCCCGGCCTCCGGGGCGGGGAGCTGTTTTTT.

This chain links TRBV30 with TRBJ2-4; TRBD2 matches at 14 bases. This CDR3 has 16 residues. CDR1 and CDR2 (germline): GTSNPN, SVGIG (reference sequence). V lost 3 bases and J lost 8; bases outside the gene matches: 9. The CDR3 DNA reads TGTGCCTGGAGCCCAGGACTAGCGGGGGGCGGGGACATTCAGTACTTC. This sequence encodes CAWSPGLAGGGDIQYF.